Below, one T cell receptor beta chain is given with its context. Deletions cut 7 bases from V and 3 bases from J, with 12 bases between. The CDR3 has 13 residues. The germline V gene encodes CDR1 MDHEN and CDR2 SYDVKM. The sample is drawn from a study of blood T cell repertoires in COVID-19. For the study at large: Samples came from the United States, Italy and Spain, spanning acute and convalescent COVID-19. Sample material is recorded as cDNA or gDNA derived from T cells, B-cell-depleted T cells, or PBMCs.

Per the original methods: Reference gene primers were amplified, and this amplification served to estimate nucleated cell counts. The data were produced by immunoSEQ multiplex PCR, yet TCRdb's version contains in-frame clones alone and is incomplete. V, J and clone size reflect that table, while D and trimming were determined from the DNA. The sample contains around 13,000 clones, approximately 86% of which appear only once. V is TRBV28 and J is TRBJ1-1; D remains ambiguous. What was sequenced was peripheral blood. The sequence was obtained from an older man with acute or convalescent COVID-19. This chain's CDR3 is CASTPGHYTEAFF. In DNA form, the CDR3 reads TGTGCCAGCACCCCTGGCCATTACACTGAAGCTTTCTTT.